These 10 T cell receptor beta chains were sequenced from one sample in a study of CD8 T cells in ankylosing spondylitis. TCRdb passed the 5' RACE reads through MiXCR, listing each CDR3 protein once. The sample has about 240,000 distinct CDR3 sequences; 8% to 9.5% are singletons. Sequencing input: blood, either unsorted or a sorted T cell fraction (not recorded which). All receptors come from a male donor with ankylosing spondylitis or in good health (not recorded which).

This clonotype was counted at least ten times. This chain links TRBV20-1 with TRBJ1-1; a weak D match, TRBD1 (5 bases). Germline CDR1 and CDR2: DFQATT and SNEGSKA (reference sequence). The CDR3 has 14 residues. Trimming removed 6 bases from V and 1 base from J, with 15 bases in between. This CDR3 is CSASPGEGNTEAFF. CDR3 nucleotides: TGCAGTGCCTCACCGGGGGAGGGGAACACTGAAGCTTTCTTT.

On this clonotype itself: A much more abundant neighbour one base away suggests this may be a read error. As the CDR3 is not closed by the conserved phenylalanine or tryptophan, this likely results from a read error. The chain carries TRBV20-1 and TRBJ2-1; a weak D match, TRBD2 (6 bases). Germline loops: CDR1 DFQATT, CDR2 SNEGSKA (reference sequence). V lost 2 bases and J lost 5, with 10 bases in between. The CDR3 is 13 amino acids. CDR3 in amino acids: CSARPDYDNEQFS. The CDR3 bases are TGCAGTGCTAGACCGGACTACGACAATGAGCAGTTCTCC.

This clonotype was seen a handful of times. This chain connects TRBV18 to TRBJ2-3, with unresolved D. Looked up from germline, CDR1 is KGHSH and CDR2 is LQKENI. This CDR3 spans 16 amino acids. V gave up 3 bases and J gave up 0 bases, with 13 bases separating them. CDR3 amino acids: CASSPNLEGSTDTQYF. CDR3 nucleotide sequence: TGTGCCAGCTCACCCAATTTGGAAGGAAGCACAGATACGCAGTATTTT.

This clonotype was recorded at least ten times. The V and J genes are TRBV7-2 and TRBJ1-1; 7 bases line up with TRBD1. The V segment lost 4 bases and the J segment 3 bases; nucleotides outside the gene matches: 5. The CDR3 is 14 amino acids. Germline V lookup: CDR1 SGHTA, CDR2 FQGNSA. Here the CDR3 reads CASSSRQGHTEAFF. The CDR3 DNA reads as TGTGCCAGCAGCTCTCGACAGGGCCACACTGAAGCTTTCTTT.

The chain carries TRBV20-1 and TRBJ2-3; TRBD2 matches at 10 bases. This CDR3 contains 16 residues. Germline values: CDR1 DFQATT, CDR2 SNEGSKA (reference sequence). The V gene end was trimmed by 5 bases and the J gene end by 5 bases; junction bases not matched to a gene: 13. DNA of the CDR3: TGCAGTGCTCTCAGGGGCGTTAGCGGGGGGTTAGATACGCAGTATTTT. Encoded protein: CSALRGVSGGLDTQYF.

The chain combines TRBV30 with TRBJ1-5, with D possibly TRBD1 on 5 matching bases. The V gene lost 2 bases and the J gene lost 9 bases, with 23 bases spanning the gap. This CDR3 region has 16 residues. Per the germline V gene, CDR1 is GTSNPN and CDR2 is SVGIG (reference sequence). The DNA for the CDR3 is TGTGCCTGGAGTATCCGGGGGACGGGGTTGTTATGGCCCCAGCATTTT. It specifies CAWSIRGTGLLWPQHF.

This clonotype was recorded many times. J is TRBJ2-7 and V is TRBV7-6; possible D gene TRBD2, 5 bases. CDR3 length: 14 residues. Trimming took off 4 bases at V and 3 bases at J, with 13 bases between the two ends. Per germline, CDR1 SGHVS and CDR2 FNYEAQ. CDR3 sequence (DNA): TGTGCCAGCAGCTCCACCCGGGATCACTACGAGCAGTACTTC. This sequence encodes CASSSTRDHYEQYF.

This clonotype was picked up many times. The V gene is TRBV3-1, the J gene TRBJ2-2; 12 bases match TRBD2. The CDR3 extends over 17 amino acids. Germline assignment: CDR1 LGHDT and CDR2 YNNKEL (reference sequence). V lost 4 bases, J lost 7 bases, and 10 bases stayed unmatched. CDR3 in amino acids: CASSPTSGRNYGGELFF. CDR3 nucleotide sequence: TGTGCCAGCAGCCCGACTAGCGGGAGAAATTACGGCGGGGAGCTGTTTTTT.

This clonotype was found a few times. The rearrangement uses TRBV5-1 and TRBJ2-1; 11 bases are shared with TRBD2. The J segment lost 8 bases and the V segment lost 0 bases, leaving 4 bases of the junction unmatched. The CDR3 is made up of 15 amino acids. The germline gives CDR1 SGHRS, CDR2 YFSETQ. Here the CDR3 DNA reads TGCGCCAGCAGCTTGGACCCTAGCGGGGGGTATGAGCAGTTCTTC. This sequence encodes CASSLDPSGGYEQFF.

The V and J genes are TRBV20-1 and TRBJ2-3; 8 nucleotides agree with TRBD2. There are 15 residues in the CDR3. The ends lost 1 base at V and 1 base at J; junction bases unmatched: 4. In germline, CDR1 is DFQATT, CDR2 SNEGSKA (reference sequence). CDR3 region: CSARAPSGRTDTQYF. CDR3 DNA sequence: TGCAGTGCTAGAGCCCCTAGCGGGCGCACAGATACGCAGTATTTT.